The 31 T cell receptor beta chains below come from one sample, sequenced in a study of somatic mutations in cytotoxic T cells in rheumatoid arthritis. Clones were read by immunoSEQ multiplex PCR, and TCRdb kept only the in-frame ones, dropping some. The sample includes 20,000 or so clones, 70% to 80% of them seen just once. Sequenced material: CD8+ T cells sorted from blood. The receptors come from a man in his 60s in good health.

The chain couples TRBV6-5 to TRBJ1-2; unclear D gene. This CDR3 comprises 14 residues. With 0 bases removed from V and 7 bases from J, the gap between germline ends came to 12 bases. Germline lookup yields CDR1 MNHEY and CDR2 SVGAGI. CDR3: CASSYSGRESGYTF. The CDR3 DNA reads TGTGCCAGCAGTTACTCGGGGAGGGAGTCTGGCTACACCTTC.

The gene calls are TRBV19 and TRBJ2-7, with 11 bases lining up with TRBD1. The length of the CDR3 is 15 residues. The germline CDR1 and CDR2 sequences are LNHDA and SQIVND (reference sequence). Trimming at V came to 5 bases and at J to 3 bases, leaving 6 bases not matched to a gene. The CDR3 sequence is CASSPGTGGHYEQYF. The CDR3, as DNA: TGTGCCAGTAGTCCTGGGACAGGGGGACACTACGAGCAGTACTTC.

The chain employs TRBV7-2 and TRBJ2-7, with 9 positions matching TRBD1. The J segment lost 5 bases and the V segment lost 5 bases, leaving 4 bases of the junction unmatched. Looked up from germline, CDR1 is SGHTA and CDR2 is FQGNSA. The CDR3 sequence is 13 residues long. CDR3 sequence reads: CASSRTGAHEQYF. CDR3 bases: TGTGCCAGCAGCCGGACAGGGGCCCACGAGCAGTACTTC.

This clone was detected once. V usage is TRBV6-5 and J usage is TRBJ2-5, with D tentatively TRBD1 (5 bases). This CDR3 has 13 amino acids. Germline V lookup: CDR1 MNHEY, CDR2 SVGAGI. V was clipped by 5 bases and J by 1 base, with 8 bases between them. CDR3 region: CASSADSQETQYF. For the CDR3, the DNA is TGTGCCAGCAGTGCCGACAGCCAAGAGACCCAGTACTTC.

V is TRBV6-5 and J is TRBJ1-2; 9 bases agree with TRBD1. The germline V gene has CDR1 MNHEY and CDR2 SVGAGI. The CDR3 runs to 15 residues. V shed 4 bases, J shed 4 bases, and the junction held 7 bases outside the gene matches. As DNA, the CDR3 is TGTGCCAGCAGTTCCGCACAGGGGGCCCTCTATGGCTACACCTTC. Its translation: CASSSAQGALYGYTF.

The chain is built from TRBV5-4 and TRBJ1-1; D is unclear. CDR1 is SGHNT and CDR2 is YYREEE in the germline V gene (reference sequence). The CDR3 runs to 14 residues. The germline V and J ends were trimmed by 2 bases and 1 base, with 9 bases remaining between them. Here the CDR3 reads CASSFRGKNTEAFF. In DNA form, the CDR3 reads TGTGCCAGCAGCTTTAGAGGGAAGAACACTGAAGCTTTCTTT.

In the case of this clone: It differs at one base from a far larger clone, so likely a read error. The rearrangement links TRBV29-1 to TRBJ2-1; 11 bases map to TRBD2. CDR3 length: 13 residues. Germline V CDR1 and CDR2: SQVTM, ANQGSEA. With 6 bases clipped from V and 9 bases from J, the junction kept 7 bases outside the gene matches. CDR3 coding DNA: TGCAGCGTGGGACTAGCGGAAATCACTGAGCAGTTCTTC. The encoded protein is CSVGLAEITEQFF.

The chain has TRBV9 and TRBJ2-7; maybe TRBD2 (5 bases). V shed 4 bases and J shed 0 bases, with 14 bases lying between them. Per germline, CDR1 SGDLS and CDR2 YYNGEE. This CDR3 is 15 amino acids long. The DNA of the CDR3 is TGTGCCAGCAGCCGGATGAGCGGAGGCTCCTACGAGCAGTACTTC. Protein sequence: CASSRMSGGSYEQYF.

This chain joins TRBV27 and TRBJ2-5, with a tentative D call TRBD1 (6 bases). The CDR3 length is 17 residues. With 2 bases removed from V and 1 base from J, the gap between germline ends came to 17 bases. Germline lookup yields CDR1 MNHEY and CDR2 SMNVEV (reference sequence). This chain's CDR3 is CASSLLRTGNLQETQYF. The CDR3 DNA reads TGTGCCAGCAGTTTACTCAGAACAGGGAACCTCCAAGAGACCCAGTACTTC.

The chain links TRBV4-3 to TRBJ1-6, with D unclear. Germline V CDR1 and CDR2: LGHNA, YSLEER. The germline V and J ends were trimmed by 0 bases and 9 bases, with 12 bases remaining between them. The CDR3 extends over 15 amino acids. Here the CDR3 DNA reads TGCGCCAGCAGCCAAGATGGAGGCCCGAGTTCACCCCTCCACTTT. Protein sequence: CASSQDGGPSSPLHF.

This clone is a singleton in its sample. CDR3 amino acids: CASSLDVPGQGRDYGYTF. As DNA, the CDR3 is TGTGCCAGCAGCTTGGATGTCCCGGGACAGGGCCGGGACTATGGCTACACCTTC. The rearrangement joins TRBV7-9 to TRBJ1-2, with TRBD1 identical over 9 bases. V gave up 3 bases and J gave up 3 bases; unmatched junction bases: 14. This CDR3 contains 18 residues. Germline V gene data show CDR1 as SEHNR and CDR2 as FQNEAQ (reference sequence).

This chain links TRBV19 with TRBJ2-4, with 15 nucleotides matching TRBD2. CDR1 is LNHDA, CDR2 SQIVND, per germline (reference sequence). The CDR3 spans 15 residues. The V segment lost 4 bases and the J segment 7 bases; nucleotides outside the gene matches: 2. CDR3 sequence reads: CASSKGTSGRNIQYF. The CDR3 DNA sequence: TGTGCCAGTAGTAAAGGGACTAGCGGGAGGAACATTCAGTACTTC.

The table lists this clone with a count of one. J is TRBJ2-6 and V is TRBV11-1, with 7 nucleotides matching TRBD1. CDR1 is SGHAT, CDR2 FQDESV, per germline (reference sequence). The CDR3 length is 15 residues. J gave up 12 bases and V 3 bases, and 11 bases lay outside the gene matches. The CDR3 is CASSLSWDRRAVLTF. CDR3 bases: TGTGCCAGCAGCTTGAGTTGGGACAGACGAGCCGTCCTGACTTTC.

The chain couples TRBV5-4 to TRBJ1-1, with 7 bases that match TRBD1. The germline CDR1 and CDR2 sequences are SGHNT and YYREEE (reference sequence). This CDR3 has 12 residues. The junction had 2 bases not matched to a gene; V was cut back by 8 bases and J by 1 base. Written as DNA, the CDR3 is TGTGCCAGTAACAGGGGGAACACTGAAGCTTTCTTT. This codes for CASNRGNTEAFF.

This clone was counted a single time. V is TRBV5-6 and J is TRBJ2-5; D is possibly TRBD2 (5 bases). Germline V lookup: CDR1 SGHDT, CDR2 YYEEEE. V lost 3 bases to trimming and J lost 5 bases, with 14 bases between them. CDR3 size: 14 residues. The chain's CDR3 is CASSSLGFGETQYF. As DNA, the CDR3 is TGTGCCAGCAGCTCACTAGGATTTGGTGAGACCCAGTACTTC.

The chain carries TRBV6-5 and TRBJ2-1; perhaps TRBD1 as D (5 bases). V was clipped by 0 bases and J by 7 bases, with 7 bases between them. The germline CDR1 and CDR2 sequences are MNHEY and SVGAGI. The CDR3 is 13 residues long. The CDR3 region is CASSYSPGNEQFF. CDR3 nucleotides: TGTGCCAGCAGTTACTCGCCAGGGAATGAGCAGTTCTTC.

The chain is built from TRBV6-6 and TRBJ2-7, with 10 bases lining up with TRBD1. The junction had 7 bases not matched to a gene; V was cut back by 0 bases and J by 5 bases. There are 16 residues in the CDR3. Germline V gene lookup returns CDR1 MNHNY and CDR2 SVGAGI (reference sequence). The CDR3 loop reads CASSYSWTGGFDEQYF. The CDR3 DNA follows: TGTGCCAGCAGTTACTCCTGGACAGGGGGTTTCGACGAGCAGTACTTC.

This clone was seen a handful of times. The chain joins TRBV10-3 to TRBJ2-1, with 10 bases lining up with TRBD1. Germline CDR1 is ENHRY and CDR2 is SYGVKD. V trimming: 0 bases; J trimming: 3 bases; junction bases outside the gene matches: 2. The CDR3 loop spans 16 amino acids. CDR3 bases: TGTGCCATCAGTGAGTCGGGACAGGGGTTCTACAATGAGCAGTTCTTC. Amino acids: CAISESGQGFYNEQFF.

The rearrangement uses TRBV28 and TRBJ1-5; D possibly corresponds to TRBD1 (5 bases). Germline CDR1 MDHEN, CDR2 SYDVKM. The CDR3 length is 13 residues. V was pared by 5 bases and J by 6 bases, with 11 bases between. The CDR3 region has the DNA TGTGCCAGCAGTCAATCAGGGATTCAGCCCCAGCATTTT. Protein sequence: CASSQSGIQPQHF.

This chain joins TRBV7-9 and TRBJ2-1; 12 bases align to TRBD2. This CDR3 comprises 16 residues. Germline loops: CDR1 SEHNR, CDR2 FQNEAQ (reference sequence). With 1 base clipped from V and 5 bases from J, the junction kept 3 bases outside the gene matches. The CDR3 reads CASSLVGLAGNNEQFF. CDR3 nucleotide sequence: TGTGCCAGCAGCTTAGTAGGACTAGCGGGGAACAATGAGCAGTTCTTC.

This chain connects TRBV29-1 to TRBJ2-3, with TRBD1 identical over 11 bases. J gave up 4 bases and V 0 bases, and 3 bases lay outside the gene matches. This CDR3 contains 15 residues. Germline-derived CDR1 and CDR2 are SQVTM and ANQGSEA. This chain's CDR3 is CSVEDGDRGADTQYF. CDR3 nucleotides: TGCAGCGTTGAAGACGGGGACAGGGGGGCAGATACGCAGTATTTT.

This clone turned up a few times. The rearrangement joins TRBV7-2 to TRBJ2-7; 7 positions agree with TRBD1. There are 14 residues in the CDR3. Trimming at V came to 5 bases and at J to 5 bases, leaving 9 bases not matched to a gene. CDR1 is SGHTA, CDR2 FQGNSA, per germline. CDR3: CASSGPGQPHEQYF. The CDR3 nucleotides read TGTGCCAGCAGCGGACCGGGACAGCCCCACGAGCAGTACTTC.

J is TRBJ2-4 and V is TRBV27; tentatively, D is TRBD1 (6 bases). CDR1 and CDR2 (germline): MNHEY, SMNVEV (reference sequence). V lost 4 bases and J 7 bases, leaving 11 bases between the germline ends. CDR3 size: 13 residues. In nucleotides, the CDR3 is TGTGCCAGCAGTTACACAAGGGGGAACATTCAGTACTTC. Encoded protein: CASSYTRGNIQYF.

The gene calls are TRBV5-1 and TRBJ2-1, with D perhaps matching TRBD1 (5 bases). The CDR3 is made up of 17 amino acids. V gave up 4 bases and J gave up 0 bases, with 17 bases separating them. Germline V gene lookup returns CDR1 SGHRS and CDR2 YFSETQ. CDR3 region: CASSPGISGYSYNEQFF. The CDR3 DNA is TGCGCCAGCAGCCCAGGAATTTCAGGGTACTCCTACAATGAGCAGTTCTTC.

The chain joins TRBV27 to TRBJ2-5; D possibly corresponds to TRBD1 (5 bases). Trimming stripped 6 bases from V and 5 bases from J, with 10 bases between. CDR1 is MNHEY and CDR2 is SMNVEV in the germline V gene (reference sequence). This CDR3 is built from 12 residues. In DNA form, the CDR3 reads TGTGCCAGCAGGAAGGGGCTGGAGACCCAGTACTTC. As protein: CASRKGLETQYF.

This clone showed up just a few times. This rearrangement joins TRBV6-6 to TRBJ2-7, with TRBD1 as a possible D gene (6 bases). With 5 bases removed from V and 6 bases from J, the gap between germline ends came to 14 bases. Germline V CDR1 and CDR2: MNHNY, SVGAGI (reference sequence). The CDR3 contains 13 residues. The CDR3 region has the DNA TGTGCCAGCAGTACCCGGACAGCAGGCGAGCAGTACTTC. This gives the protein CASSTRTAGEQYF.

Of note for this clone: The junction does not match germline at one end; this may be a read error. V usage is TRBV2 and J usage is TRBJ1-2, with a possible D match to TRBD1 (5 bases). Germline CDR1 is SNHLY and CDR2 is FYNNEI. This CDR3 comprises 15 residues. Here the CDR3 reads CASSEGGTDYYGYTF. In DNA form, the CDR3 reads TGTGCCAGCAGCGAAGGCGGGACGGATTATTATGGCTACACCTTC.

The V and J genes are TRBV19 and TRBJ2-7; D possibly corresponds to TRBD2 (5 bases). CDR1 is LNHDA and CDR2 is SQIVND in the germline V gene (reference sequence). The V end lost 1 base, the J end lost 1 base, and 8 bases lay between the germline ends. The CDR3 length is 14 residues. The CDR3 DNA reads TGTGCCAGTAGTATAGTCGGGGATTCCTACGAGCAGTACTTC. It encodes CASSIVGDSYEQYF.

The genes are TRBV7-9 and TRBJ2-1, with D maybe TRBD2 (5 bases). The CDR3 loop spans 16 amino acids. V lost 5 bases and J lost 1, with 15 bases in between. Germline V gene data show CDR1 as SEHNR and CDR2 as FQNEAQ (reference sequence). This CDR3 reads CASSPPERVSYNEQFF. The CDR3 nucleotides read TGTGCCAGCAGCCCCCCTGAGAGGGTTTCCTACAATGAGCAGTTCTTC.

With respect to this clone: Its ends do not fully match the called genes, so a read error is possible. Other DNA sequences from this sample encode an identical CDR3 as well. J is TRBJ2-7 and V is TRBV7-9; a weak D match, TRBD1 (5 bases). The CDR3 sequence is 14 residues long. CDR1 is SEHNR, CDR2 FQNEAQ, per germline (reference sequence). In DNA, the CDR3 is TGTGCTAGCAGCTTATTTGGACCTAGGGGAGAGCAGTACTTC. It translates to CASSLFGPRGEQYF.

The rearrangement uses TRBV5-4 and TRBJ2-2, with TRBD1 as a possible D gene (6 bases). The CDR3 is 15 amino acids. The V gene's germline CDR1 is SGHNT and CDR2 YYREEE (reference sequence). V was shortened by 3 bases and J by 0 bases, with 9 bases between the two germline ends. For the CDR3, the DNA is TGTGCCAGCAGCTCGGACAGAGCGAACACCGGGGAGCTGTTTTTT. Protein product: CASSSDRANTGELFF. Based on the CDR3 plus reference TRBV5-4 and TRBJ2-2, the full variable domain is ETGVTQSPTHLIKTRGQQVTLRCSSQSGHNTVSWYQQALGQGPQFIFQYYREEENGRGNFPPRFSGLQFPNYSSELNVNALELDDSALYLCASSSDRANTGELFFGEGSRLTVL.